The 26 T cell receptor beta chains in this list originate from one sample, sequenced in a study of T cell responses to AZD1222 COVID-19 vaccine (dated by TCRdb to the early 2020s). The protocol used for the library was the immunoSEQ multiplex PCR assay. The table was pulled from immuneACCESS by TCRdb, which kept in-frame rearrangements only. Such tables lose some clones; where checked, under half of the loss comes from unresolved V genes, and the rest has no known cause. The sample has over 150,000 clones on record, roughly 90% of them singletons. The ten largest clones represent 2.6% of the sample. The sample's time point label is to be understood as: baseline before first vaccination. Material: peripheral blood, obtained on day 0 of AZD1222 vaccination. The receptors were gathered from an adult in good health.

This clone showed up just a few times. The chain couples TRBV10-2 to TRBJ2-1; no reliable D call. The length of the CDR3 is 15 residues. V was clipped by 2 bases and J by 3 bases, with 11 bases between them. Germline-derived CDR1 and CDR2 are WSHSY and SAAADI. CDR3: CASSELGKYYNEQFF. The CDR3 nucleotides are TGCGCCAGCAGTGAGCTGGGCAAGTACTACAATGAGCAGTTCTTC.

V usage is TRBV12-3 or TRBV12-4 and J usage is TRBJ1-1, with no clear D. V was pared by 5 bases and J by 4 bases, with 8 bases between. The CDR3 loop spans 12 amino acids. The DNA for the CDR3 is TGTGCCAGCAGTCCCAAGGGCACTGAAGCTTTCTTT. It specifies CASSPKGTEAFF.

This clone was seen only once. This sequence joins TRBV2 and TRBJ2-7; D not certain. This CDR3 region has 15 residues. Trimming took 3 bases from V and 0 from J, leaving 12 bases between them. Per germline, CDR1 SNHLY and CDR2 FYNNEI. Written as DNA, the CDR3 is TGTGCCAGCAGTGAGCGATCGGTAAGCTCCTACGAGCAGTACTTC. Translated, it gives CASSERSVSSYEQYF.

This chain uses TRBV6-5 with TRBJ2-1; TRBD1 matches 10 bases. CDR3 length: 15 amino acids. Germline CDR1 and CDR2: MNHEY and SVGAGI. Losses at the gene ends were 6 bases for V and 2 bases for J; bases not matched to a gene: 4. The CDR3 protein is CASSQDRGTYNEQFF. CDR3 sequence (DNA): TGTGCCAGCAGCCAGGACAGGGGGACCTACAATGAGCAGTTCTTC.

CDR3 sequence reads: CASSLRLATNEKLFF. In DNA, the CDR3 is TGTGCCAGCAGTTTGCGGCTCGCAACTAATGAAAAACTGTTTTTT. The J gene is TRBJ1-4, the V gene TRBV27, with D unresolved. The length of the CDR3 is 15 residues. Trimming removed 3 bases from V and 0 bases from J, with 8 bases in between. The germline V gene encodes CDR1 MNHEY and CDR2 SMNVEV (reference sequence).

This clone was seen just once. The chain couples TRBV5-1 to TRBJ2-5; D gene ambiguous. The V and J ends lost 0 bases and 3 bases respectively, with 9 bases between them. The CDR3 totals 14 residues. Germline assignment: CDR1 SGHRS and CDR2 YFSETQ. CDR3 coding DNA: TGCGCCAGCAGCTTGGGAACTGGAGAAGAGACCCAGTACTTC. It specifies CASSLGTGEETQYF.

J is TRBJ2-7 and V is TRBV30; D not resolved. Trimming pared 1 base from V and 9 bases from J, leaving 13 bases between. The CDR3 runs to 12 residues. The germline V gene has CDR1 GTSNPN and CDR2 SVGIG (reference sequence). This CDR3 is CAWSALRFGQYF. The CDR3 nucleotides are TGTGCCTGGAGTGCCCTTCGTTTCGGGCAGTACTTC.

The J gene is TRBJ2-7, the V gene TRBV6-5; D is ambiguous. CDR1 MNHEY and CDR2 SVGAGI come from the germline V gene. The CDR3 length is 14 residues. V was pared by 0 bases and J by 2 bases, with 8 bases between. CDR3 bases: TGTGCCAGCAGTTACTCACAGATTACCTACGAGCAGTACTTC. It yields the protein CASSYSQITYEQYF.

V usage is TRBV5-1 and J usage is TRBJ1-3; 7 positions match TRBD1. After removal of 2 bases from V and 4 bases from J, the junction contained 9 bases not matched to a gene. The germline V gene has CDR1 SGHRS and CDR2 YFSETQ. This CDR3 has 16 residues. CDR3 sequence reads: CASSLETGLLGNTIYF. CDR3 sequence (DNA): TGCGCCAGCAGCTTAGAGACAGGGCTGCTCGGAAACACCATATATTTT. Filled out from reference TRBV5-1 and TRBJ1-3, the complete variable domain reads KAGVTQTPRYLIKTRGQQVTLSCSPISGHRSVSWYQQTPGQGLQFLFEYFSETQRNKGNFPGRFSGRQFSNSRSEMNVSTLELGDSALYLCASSLETGLLGNTIYFGEGSWLTVV.

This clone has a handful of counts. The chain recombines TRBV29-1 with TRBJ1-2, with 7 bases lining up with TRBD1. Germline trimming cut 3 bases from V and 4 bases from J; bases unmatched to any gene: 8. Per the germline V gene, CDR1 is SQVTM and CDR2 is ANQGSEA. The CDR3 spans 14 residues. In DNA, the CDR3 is TGCAGCGTTGAGTTGAGGGGGCAGGGCTATGGCTACACCTTC. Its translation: CSVELRGQGYGYTF.

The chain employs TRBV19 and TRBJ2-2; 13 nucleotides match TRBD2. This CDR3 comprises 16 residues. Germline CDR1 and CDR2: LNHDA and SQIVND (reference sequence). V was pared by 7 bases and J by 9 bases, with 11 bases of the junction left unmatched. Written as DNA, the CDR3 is TGTGCCAGTACCCCCGGACTAGCGGGGGCGGGAAGGGAGCTGTTTTTT. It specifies CASTPGLAGAGRELFF.

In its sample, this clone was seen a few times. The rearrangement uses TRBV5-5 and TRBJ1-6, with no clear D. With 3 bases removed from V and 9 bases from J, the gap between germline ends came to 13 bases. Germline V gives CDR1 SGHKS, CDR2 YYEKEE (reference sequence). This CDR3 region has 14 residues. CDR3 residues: CASSSPILASPLHF. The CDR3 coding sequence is TGTGCCAGCAGCTCCCCGATTTTGGCTTCACCCCTCCACTTT.

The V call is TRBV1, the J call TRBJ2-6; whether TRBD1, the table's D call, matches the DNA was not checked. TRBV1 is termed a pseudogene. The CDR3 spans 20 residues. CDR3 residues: CTSSQKGPTGLLSGANVLTF. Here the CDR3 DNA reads TGCACCAGCAGCCAAAAGGGCCCTACAGGTTTGCTCTCTGGGGCCAACGTCCTGACTTTC.

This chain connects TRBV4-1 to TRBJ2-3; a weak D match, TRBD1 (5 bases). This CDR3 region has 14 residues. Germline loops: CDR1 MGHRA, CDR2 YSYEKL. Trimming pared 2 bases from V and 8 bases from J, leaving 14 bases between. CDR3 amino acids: CASSQTGTQGTQYF. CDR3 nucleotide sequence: TGCGCCAGCAGCCAAACCGGAACCCAGGGTACGCAGTATTTT.

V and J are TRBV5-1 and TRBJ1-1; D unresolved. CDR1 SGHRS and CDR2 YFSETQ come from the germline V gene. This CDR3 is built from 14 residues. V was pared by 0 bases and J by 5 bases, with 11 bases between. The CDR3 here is CASSLGDLRTEAFF. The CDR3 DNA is TGCGCCAGCAGCTTGGGAGATCTGCGGACTGAAGCTTTCTTT.

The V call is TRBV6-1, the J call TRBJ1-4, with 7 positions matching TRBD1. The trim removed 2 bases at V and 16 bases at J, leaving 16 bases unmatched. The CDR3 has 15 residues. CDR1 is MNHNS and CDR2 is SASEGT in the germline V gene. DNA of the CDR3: TGTGCCAGCAGTGAAAGGAGAACAGGGGCTCTCCTAGGGTTTTTT. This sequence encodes CASSERRTGALLGFF.

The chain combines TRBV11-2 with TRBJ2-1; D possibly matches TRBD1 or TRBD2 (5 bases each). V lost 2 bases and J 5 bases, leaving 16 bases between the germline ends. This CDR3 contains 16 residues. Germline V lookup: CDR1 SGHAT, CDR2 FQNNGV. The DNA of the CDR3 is TGTGCCAGCAGCTTAACCGGGACCCGCCCTGACAATGAGCAGTTCTTC. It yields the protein CASSLTGTRPDNEQFF.

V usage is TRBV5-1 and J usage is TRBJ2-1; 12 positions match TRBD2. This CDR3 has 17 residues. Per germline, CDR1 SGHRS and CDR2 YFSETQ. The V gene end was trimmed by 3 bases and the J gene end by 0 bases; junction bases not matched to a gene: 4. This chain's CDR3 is CASSWTSGERSYNEQFF. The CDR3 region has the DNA TGCGCCAGCAGCTGGACTAGCGGGGAACGCTCCTACAATGAGCAGTTCTTC.

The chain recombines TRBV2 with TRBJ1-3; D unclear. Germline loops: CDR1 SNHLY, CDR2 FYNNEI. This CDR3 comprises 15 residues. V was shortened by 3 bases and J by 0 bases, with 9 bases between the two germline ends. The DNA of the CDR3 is TGTGCCAGCAGTGAGGAGGGTTTCTCTGGAAACACCATATATTTT. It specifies CASSEEGFSGNTIYF.

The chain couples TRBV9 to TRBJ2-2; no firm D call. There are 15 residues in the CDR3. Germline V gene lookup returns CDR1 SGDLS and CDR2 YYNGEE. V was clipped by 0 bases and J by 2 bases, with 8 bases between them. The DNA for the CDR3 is TGTGCCAGCAGCGTAGAGCAGGTCAACACCGGGGAGCTGTTTTTT. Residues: CASSVEQVNTGELFF.

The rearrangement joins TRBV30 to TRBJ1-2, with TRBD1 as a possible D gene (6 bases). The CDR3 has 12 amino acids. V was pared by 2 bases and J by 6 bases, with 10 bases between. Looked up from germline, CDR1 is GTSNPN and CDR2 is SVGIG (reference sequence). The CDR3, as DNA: TGTGCCTGGAGTAGACAGGTCGATGGCTACACCTTC. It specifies CAWSRQVDGYTF.

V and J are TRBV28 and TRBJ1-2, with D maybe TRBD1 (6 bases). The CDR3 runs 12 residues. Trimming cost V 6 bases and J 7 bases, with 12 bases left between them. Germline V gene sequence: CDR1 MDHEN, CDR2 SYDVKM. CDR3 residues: CASSSNRAGYTF. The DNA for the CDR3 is TGTGCCAGCAGCTCAAACAGGGCTGGCTACACCTTC.

Written as DNA, the CDR3 is TGTGCCAGCAGTGAAGCTAGCGGGCCCCCCTACAATGAGCAGTTCTTC. Translating it yields CASSEASGPPYNEQFF. The chain uses TRBV25-1 and TRBJ2-1; 8 bases are a match to TRBD2. Per the germline V gene, CDR1 is MGHDK and CDR2 is SYGVNS. The CDR3 length is 16 residues. V was pared by 2 bases and J by 2 bases, with 5 bases of the junction left unmatched.

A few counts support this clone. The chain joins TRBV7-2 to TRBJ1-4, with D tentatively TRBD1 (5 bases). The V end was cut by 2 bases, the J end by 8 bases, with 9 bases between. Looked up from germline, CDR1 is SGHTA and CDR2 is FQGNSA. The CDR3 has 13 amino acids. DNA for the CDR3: TGTGCCAGCAGCTTATCGGGGGGGGAAAAACTGTTTTTT. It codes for CASSLSGGEKLFF. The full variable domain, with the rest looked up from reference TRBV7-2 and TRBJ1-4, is GAGVSQSPSNKVTEKGKDVELRCDPISGHTALYWYRQSLGQGLEFLIYFQGNSAPDKSGLPSDRFSAERTGGSVSTLTIQRTQQEDSAVYLCASSLSGGEKLFFGSGTQLSVL.

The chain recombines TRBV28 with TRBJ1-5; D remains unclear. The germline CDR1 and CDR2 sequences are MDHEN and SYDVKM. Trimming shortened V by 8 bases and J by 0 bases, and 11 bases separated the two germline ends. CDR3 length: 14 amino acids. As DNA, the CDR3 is TGTGCCAGCGGTCGACCTAATAGCAATCAGCCCCAGCATTTT. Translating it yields CASGRPNSNQPQHF. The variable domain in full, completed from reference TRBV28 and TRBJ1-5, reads DVKVTQSSRYLVKRTGEKVFLECVQDMDHENMFWYRQDPGLGLRLIYFSYDVKMKEKGDIPEGYSVSREKKERFSLILESASTNQTSMYLCASGRPNSNQPQHFGDGTRLSIL.

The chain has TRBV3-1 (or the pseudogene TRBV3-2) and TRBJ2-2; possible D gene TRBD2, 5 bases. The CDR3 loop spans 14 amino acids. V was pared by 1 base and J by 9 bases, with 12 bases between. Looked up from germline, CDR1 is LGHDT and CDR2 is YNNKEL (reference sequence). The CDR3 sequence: CASSQALGSRELFF. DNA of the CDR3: TGTGCCAGCAGCCAAGCTCTAGGGAGTCGGGAGCTGTTTTTT.